The present entry profiles one T cell receptor (beta chain) with its context. What it binds is unknown. The V segment lost 5 bases and the J segment 5 bases; nucleotides outside the gene matches: 8. Germline CDR1 and CDR2: LNHDA and SQIVND (reference sequence). The CDR3 runs to 14 residues. This entry comes from a study of cytomegalovirus exposure and HLA in healthy donors. Study summary: It was reported in a later analysis that the 90 to 150 validation repertoires used the same platform as the approximately 670 first-cohort repertoires.

Overall study findings and caveats: Using the classifier, cytomegalovirus status was reportedly diagnosed with high specificity and sensitivity. First-cohort TCR clusters tended to co-occur in the roughly 120 validation repertoires, a later analysis found. The study labeled 164 TCR beta chains cytomegalovirus-associated.

Method: immunoSEQ multiplex PCR; TCRdb's copy keeps in-frame clones and lacks some. Of 150,000 to 200,000 clones in the sample, around four fifths were seen once. The clonotype was recovered from a man aged 25 to 40 in good health and CMV-seropositive. The sequencing sample was made of PBMCs. This sequence joins TRBV19 and TRBJ1-1; 7 bases fit TRBD1. The CDR3: CASSEQQGWTEAFF. CDR3 sequence (DNA): TGTGCCAGTAGTGAACAACAGGGGTGGACTGAAGCTTTCTTT.